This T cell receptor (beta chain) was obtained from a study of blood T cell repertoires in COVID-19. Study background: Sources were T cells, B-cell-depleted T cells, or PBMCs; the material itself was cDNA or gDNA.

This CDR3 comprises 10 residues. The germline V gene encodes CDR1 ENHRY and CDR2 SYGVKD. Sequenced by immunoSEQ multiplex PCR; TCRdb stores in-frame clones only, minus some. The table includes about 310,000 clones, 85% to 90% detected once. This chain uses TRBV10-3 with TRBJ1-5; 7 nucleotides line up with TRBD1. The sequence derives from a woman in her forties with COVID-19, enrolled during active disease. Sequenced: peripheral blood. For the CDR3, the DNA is TGTGGACAGGGTTATCAGCCCCAGCATTTT. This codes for CGQGYQPQHF.